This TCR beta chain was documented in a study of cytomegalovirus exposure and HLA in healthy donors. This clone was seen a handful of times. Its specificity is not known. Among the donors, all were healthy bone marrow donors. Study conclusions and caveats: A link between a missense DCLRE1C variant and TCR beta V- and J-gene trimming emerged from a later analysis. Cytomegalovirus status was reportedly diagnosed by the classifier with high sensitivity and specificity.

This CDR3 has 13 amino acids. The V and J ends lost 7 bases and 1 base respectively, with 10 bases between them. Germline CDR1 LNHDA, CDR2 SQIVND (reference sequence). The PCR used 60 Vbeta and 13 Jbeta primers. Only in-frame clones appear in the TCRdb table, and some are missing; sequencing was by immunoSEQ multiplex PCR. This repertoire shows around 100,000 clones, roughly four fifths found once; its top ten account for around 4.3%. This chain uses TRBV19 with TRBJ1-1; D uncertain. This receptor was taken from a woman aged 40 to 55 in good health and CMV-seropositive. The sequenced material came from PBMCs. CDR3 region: CASTMGENTEAFF. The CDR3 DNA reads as TGTGCCAGTACCATGGGAGAGAACACTGAAGCTTTCTTT.